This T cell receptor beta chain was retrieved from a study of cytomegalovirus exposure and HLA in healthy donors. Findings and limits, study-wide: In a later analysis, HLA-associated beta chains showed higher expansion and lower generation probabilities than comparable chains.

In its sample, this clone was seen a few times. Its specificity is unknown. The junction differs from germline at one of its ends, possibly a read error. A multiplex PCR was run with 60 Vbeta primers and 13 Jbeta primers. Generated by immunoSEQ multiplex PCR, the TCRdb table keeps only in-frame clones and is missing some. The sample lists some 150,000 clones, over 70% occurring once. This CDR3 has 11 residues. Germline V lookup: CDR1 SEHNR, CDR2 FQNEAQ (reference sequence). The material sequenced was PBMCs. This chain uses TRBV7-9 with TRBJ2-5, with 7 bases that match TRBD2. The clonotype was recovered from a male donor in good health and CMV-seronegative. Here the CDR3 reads CASSFAGTKNF. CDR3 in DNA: TGTGCCAGCAGCTTTGCCGGGACTAAGAACTTC.